The present TCR beta chain was sequenced within a study of blood T cell repertoires in COVID-19. Study details: The United States, Italy and Spain were the sources of the acute and convalescent COVID-19 samples.

Individuals aged about 18 to 89 years were recruited from approximately 24 US areas. Cohorts were determined from participant-reported clinical history. Original processing notes: From reference gene primer amplification, estimates of nucleated cell counts were derived. The data were produced by immunoSEQ multiplex PCR, yet TCRdb's version contains in-frame clones alone and is incomplete. V and J calls and clone size are given by that table; D and trimming were obtained from the DNA. The table shows about 270,000 clones, with around 89% occurring only once. V shed 4 bases and J 2 bases; nucleotides not matched to a gene: 7. Germline V gene lookup returns CDR1 SNHLY and CDR2 FYNNEI. CDR3 length: 18 residues.

Sequenced material: PBMCs or T cells enriched from blood (not recorded which). This chain connects TRBV2 to TRBJ2-2, with 13 nucleotides matching TRBD2. The clonotype comes from a woman between 25 and 40 years old with acute COVID-19. CDR3 sequence: CASSARTSGSPNTGELFF. The CDR3 DNA is TGTGCCAGCAGTGCTCGGACTAGCGGGAGTCCCAACACCGGGGAGCTGTTTTTT. Supplemented by reference TRBV2 and TRBJ2-2, the full variable domain reads EPEVTQTPSHQVTQMGQEVILRCVPISNHLYFYWYRQILGQKVEFLVSFYNNEISEKSEIFDDQFSVERPDGSNFTLKIRSTKLEDSAMYFCASSARTSGSPNTGELFFGEGSRLTVL.